This TCR beta chain derives from a study of blood T cell repertoires in COVID-19. On the study more broadly: The United States, Italy and Spain were the sources of the acute and convalescent COVID-19 samples. Nucleic acid was either cDNA or gDNA, and it came from T cells, B-cell-depleted T cells, or PBMCs.

Methods used by the authors: Nucleated cell counts were estimated from reference gene primer amplification. The assay was immunoSEQ multiplex PCR, and TCRdb's table has in-frame clones only and misses some. V and J calls and clone size are given by that table; D and trimming were obtained from the DNA. This repertoire shows hundreds of thousands of clones, about 94% found once; its top ten account for about 0.8%. Germline values: CDR1 MRHNA, CDR2 SNTAGT. CDR3 length: 16 amino acids. V shed 6 bases and J shed 2 bases, with 19 bases lying between them. Enrolled during active infection, Seattle patients were then followed longitudinally. In its sample, this clone was seen a few times.

The chain uses TRBV6-4 and TRBJ1-2, with a weak D call TRBD1 (6 bases). Sequenced material: peripheral blood. The receptor was isolated from a man aged 55 to 70 with COVID-19, enrolled during active disease. CDR3 region: CASSRRTGQSNYGYTF. The CDR3 nucleotides read TGTGCCAGCAGCCGAAGAACCGGACAGAGCAACTATGGCTACACCTTC.